This T cell receptor beta chain derives from a study of blood T cell repertoires in COVID-19. Assay used: immunoSEQ multiplex PCR; TCRdb lists only in-frame clones, some missing. The table includes 200,000 to 250,000 clones, around 86% detected once. The CDR3 extends over 12 amino acids. Germline CDR1 is SGHRS and CDR2 is YFSETQ. After removal of 3 bases from V and 10 bases from J, the junction contained 0 bases not matched to a gene. The receptor was isolated from a man aged 60 to 69 who had recovered from COVID-19. The sequencing input was peripheral blood. V gene TRBV5-1 combines with J gene TRBJ2-1; 11 positions agree with TRBD2. CDR3 protein: CASSWTSGEQFF. In nucleotides, the CDR3 is TGCGCCAGCAGCTGGACTAGCGGGGAGCAGTTCTTC.